Listed below are T cell receptor beta chains from one sample, sequenced in a study of vaccination and CD4 T cells after COVID-19. These receptors have no identified antigens. MiXCR, applied by TCRdb to the PCR reads, yields one record per CDR3 protein. The table includes about 14,000 distinct CDR3 sequences, approximately 61% detected once. Sequencing was done on a sample of CD4+ T cells from blood, cultured in vitro. Receptors originate from a human donor who had recovered from COVID-19. Both conserved end residues are part of each CDR3. The D gene is left open where the match is weak. Rows give clone size only sometimes, using once, few, many, or a class for an expanded clone.

clone size	J gene	V gene	D gene	CDR3 DNA	CDR3 protein
NA	TRBJ1-1	TRBV19	NA	TGTGCCAGTAGTATAGCGACAGGTACTGAAGCTTTCTTT	CASSIATGTEAFF
NA	TRBJ2-2	TRBV9	TRBD1	TGTGCCAGCAGCGGGACAGGGAAGAACACCGGGGAGCTGTTTTTT	CASSGTGKNTGELFF
NA	TRBJ1-5	TRBV19	TRBD1	TGTGCCAGTACCCCCCGGGCGGGACAGGGAACTCAGCCCCAGCATTTT	CASTPRAGQGTQPQHF
NA	TRBJ1-2	TRBV11-3	NA	TGTGCCAGCAGCTTAGAGGGGGGCACGAACTATGGCTACACCTTC	CASSLEGGTNYGYTF
NA	TRBJ2-1	TRBV7-2	TRBD2	TGTGCCAGCAGCTTAGCGGCGGGGGGACTAGCGGGGGGAAGCTACAATGAGCAGTTCTTC	CASSLAAGGLAGGSYNEQFF
NA	TRBJ1-1	TRBV6-5	NA	TGTGCCAGCAGTTACTCGTCAGATCTCGGCCTAGGGGGCACTGAAGCTTTCTTT	CASSYSSDLGLGGTEAFF
NA	TRBJ2-2	TRBV11-1	NA	TGTGCCAGCAGCTTAGGGGTTACCTTGGACACCGGGGAGCTGTTTTTT	CASSLGVTLDTGELFF
NA	TRBJ1-5	TRBV6-1	TRBD1	TGTGCCAGCAGTGATGAGGGGGCGAGCAATCAGCCCCAGCATTTT	CASSDEGASNQPQHF
NA	TRBJ1-1	TRBV6-2/TRBV6-3	NA	TGTGCCAGCAGTTCACAGGCTAACACTGAAGCTTTCTTT	CASSSQANTEAFF
NA	TRBJ2-7	TRBV11-3	TRBD1	TGTGCCAGCAGCTATCCGGGACAGGGGGCCGACGAGCAGTACTTC	CASSYPGQGADEQYF
NA	TRBJ2-1	TRBV28	NA	TGTGCCAGCAGTTTGACAGGGAGGGATGAGCAGTTCTTC	CASSLTGRDEQFF
NA	TRBJ2-1	TRBV5-8	TRBD2	TGTGCCAGCAGCTTGGGAAGACTAGCGGGAGGCGATGAGCAGTTCTTC	CASSLGRLAGGDEQFF
NA	TRBJ1-5	TRBV5-6	TRBD1	TGTGCCAGCAGCTTGGGCTGGACAGGGAATCAGCCCCAGCATTTT	CASSLGWTGNQPQHF
NA	TRBJ1-1	TRBV20-1	TRBD1	TGCAGTGCTAGCTCGTATAGGACAGGTGAAGCTTTCTTT	CSASSYRTGEAFF
few	TRBJ1-1	TRBV10-2	TRBD1	TGCGCCAGCAGAGGACAGGGCGTGAACACTGAAGCTTTCTTT	CASRGQGVNTEAFF
NA	TRBJ2-7	TRBV5-5	TRBD1	TGTGCCAGCAGCCCTCGGGACAGGGGCTACGAGCAGTACTTC	CASSPRDRGYEQYF
few	TRBJ1-6	TRBV15	NA	TGTGCCACCAGCAGAGGGAATAATTCACCCCTCCACTTT	CATSRGNNSPLHF
NA	TRBJ1-4	TRBV10-3	TRBD1	TGTGCCATTAGAGGACAGGGGGCCTTTGAAAAACTGTTTTTT	CAIRGQGAFEKLFF
NA	TRBJ1-2	TRBV7-2	NA	TGTGCCAGCAGCCACCCGGGGGCAGGGGAGAACTATGGCCACACCTTC	CASSHPGAGENYGHTF
NA	TRBJ1-6	TRBV20-1	NA	TGCAGTGCTAGCCTCGGGGGGACAACAAATTCACCCCTCCACTTT	CSASLGGTTNSPLHF